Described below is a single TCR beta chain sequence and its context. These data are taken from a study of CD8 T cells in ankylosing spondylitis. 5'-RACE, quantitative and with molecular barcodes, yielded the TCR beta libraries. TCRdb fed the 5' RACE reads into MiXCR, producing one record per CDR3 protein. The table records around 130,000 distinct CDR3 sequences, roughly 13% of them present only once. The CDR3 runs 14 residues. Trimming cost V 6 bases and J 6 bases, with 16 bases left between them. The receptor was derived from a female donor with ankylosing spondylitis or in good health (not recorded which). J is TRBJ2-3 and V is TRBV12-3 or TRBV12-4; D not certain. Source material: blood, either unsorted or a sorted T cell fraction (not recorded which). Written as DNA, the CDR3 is TGTGCCAGCAGGGAGTCCGATCCTCGGGATACGCAGTATTTT. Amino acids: CASRESDPRDTQYF.